The rows below give T cell receptor beta chains drawn from one sample of a study of a mutant IDH1 vaccine in newly diagnosed glioma. These TCRs' antigens remain unknown. Some clones are missing from TCRdb's copy, which holds only in-frame ones; the method was immunoSEQ multiplex PCR. The data hold roughly 110,000 clones, with 85% to 90% observed a single time. Material: PBMCs, obtained from a glioma patient whose treatment included an IDH1 peptide vaccine. All receptors come from a woman between 50 and 59 years old with glioma. Each CDR3 is given with its conserved first and last residue. The D gene is left open where the match is weak. For some rows the clone size is stated as once, few or many, or as a class when expanded; others skip it.

d_call: TRBD2
clone_size: .
v_call: TRBV27
j_call: TRBJ2-7
cdr3_aa: CASSRGVAGAYEQYF
cdr3_nt: TGTGCCAGCAGCCGCGGGGTAGCGGGTGCCTACGAGCAGTACTTC

d_call: .
clone_size: once
v_call: TRBV6-5
j_call: TRBJ1-1
cdr3_aa: CASSYPALGRAFF
cdr3_nt: TGTGCCAGCAGTTATCCGGCACTGGGTAGAGCTTTCTTT

d_call: .
clone_size: .
v_call: TRBV7-2
j_call: TRBJ2-3
cdr3_aa: CASSPPGRVITDTQYF
cdr3_nt: TGTGCCAGCAGCCCGCCGGGGCGGGTGATCACAGATACGCAGTATTTT

d_call: .
clone_size: .
v_call: TRBV7-9
j_call: TRBJ1-1
cdr3_aa: CASSNGNWDTEAFF
cdr3_nt: TGTGCCAGCAGCAACGGGAACTGGGACACTGAAGCTTTCTTT

d_call: TRBD1
clone_size: .
v_call: TRBV27
j_call: TRBJ2-5
cdr3_aa: CASSWTGRPETQYF
cdr3_nt: TGTGCCAGCAGCTGGACAGGGCGTCCAGAGACCCAGTACTTC

d_call: .
clone_size: once
v_call: TRBV11-2
j_call: TRBJ2-7
cdr3_aa: CASSHYREYYEQYF
cdr3_nt: TGTGCCAGCAGCCATTACCGGGAGTACTACGAGCAGTACTTC

d_call: .
clone_size: .
v_call: TRBV10-3
j_call: TRBJ2-2
cdr3_aa: CAIQEGAGGELFF
cdr3_nt: TGTGCCATCCAGGAGGGGGCCGGCGGGGAGCTGTTTTTT

d_call: .
clone_size: few
v_call: TRBV6-1
j_call: TRBJ1-5
cdr3_aa: CASSRPANQEPQHF
cdr3_nt: TGTGCCAGCAGTAGACCGGCGAACCAGGAGCCCCAGCATTTT

d_call: .
clone_size: .
v_call: TRBV21-1
j_call: TRBJ1-5
cdr3_aa: CASSSPLGDRDQPQHF
cdr3_nt: TGTGCCAGCAGCTCCCCTTTAGGAGACAGGGATCAGCCCCAGCATTTT

d_call: .
clone_size: .
v_call: TRBV7-3
j_call: TRBJ2-7
cdr3_aa: CASSLSGGASYEQYF
cdr3_nt: TGTGCCAGCAGCCTCTCAGGGGGGGCCTCCTACGAGCAGTACTTC

d_call: .
clone_size: .
v_call: TRBV5-4
j_call: TRBJ2-3
cdr3_aa: CASSPGLGTDTQYF
cdr3_nt: TGTGCCAGCAGCCCTGGGCTAGGGACAGATACGCAGTATTTT

d_call: .
clone_size: .
v_call: TRBV5-4
j_call: TRBJ1-6
cdr3_aa: CASSLGGGLDSPLHF
cdr3_nt: TGTGCCAGCAGCTTGGGAGGAGGGTTGGATTCACCCCTCCACTTT